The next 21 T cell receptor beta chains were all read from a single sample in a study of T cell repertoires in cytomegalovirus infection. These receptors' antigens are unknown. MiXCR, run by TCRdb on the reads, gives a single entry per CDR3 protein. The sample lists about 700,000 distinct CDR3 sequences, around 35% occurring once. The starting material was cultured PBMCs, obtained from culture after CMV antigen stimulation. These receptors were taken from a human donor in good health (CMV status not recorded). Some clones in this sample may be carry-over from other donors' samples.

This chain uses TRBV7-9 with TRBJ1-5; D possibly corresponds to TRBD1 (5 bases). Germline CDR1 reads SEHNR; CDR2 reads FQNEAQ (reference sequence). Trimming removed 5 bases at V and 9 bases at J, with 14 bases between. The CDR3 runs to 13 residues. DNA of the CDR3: TGTGCCAGCAGCCGAGGCGCGGGGGGGCCCCAGCATTTT. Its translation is CASSRGAGGPQHF.

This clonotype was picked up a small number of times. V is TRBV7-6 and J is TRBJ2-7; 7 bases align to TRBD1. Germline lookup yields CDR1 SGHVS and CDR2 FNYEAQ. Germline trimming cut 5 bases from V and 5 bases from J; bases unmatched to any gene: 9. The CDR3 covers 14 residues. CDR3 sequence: CASSPVTGWNEQYF. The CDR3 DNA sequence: TGTGCCAGCAGCCCTGTGACAGGGTGGAACGAGCAGTACTTC. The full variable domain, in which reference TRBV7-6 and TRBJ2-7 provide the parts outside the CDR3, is GAGVSQSPRYKVTKRGQDVALRCDPISGHVSLYWYRQALGQGPEFLTYFNYEAQQDKSGLPNDRFSAERPEGSISTLTIQRTEQRDSAMYRCASSPVTGWNEQYFGPGTRLTVT.

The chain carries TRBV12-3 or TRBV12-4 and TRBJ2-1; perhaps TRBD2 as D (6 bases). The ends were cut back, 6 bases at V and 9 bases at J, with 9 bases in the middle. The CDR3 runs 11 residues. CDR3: CASREGPEQFF. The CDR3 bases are TGTGCCAGCAGGGAGGGTCCTGAGCAGTTCTTC.

CDR3 sequence: CASSPVGKKPGNTIYF. The CDR3 region has the DNA TGCGCCAGCAGCCCAGTGGGAAAGAAACCTGGAAACACCATATATTTT. V is TRBV4-1 and J is TRBJ1-3; the D is unclear. Deletions cut 4 bases from V and 2 bases from J, with 15 bases between. The germline CDR1 and CDR2 sequences are MGHRA and YSYEKL. The CDR3 is 16 amino acids.

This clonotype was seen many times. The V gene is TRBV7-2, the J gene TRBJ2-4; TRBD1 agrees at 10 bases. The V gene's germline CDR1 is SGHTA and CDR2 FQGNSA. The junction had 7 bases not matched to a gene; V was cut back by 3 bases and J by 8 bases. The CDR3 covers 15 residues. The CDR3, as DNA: TGTGCCAGCAGCTTGTCCGGGACAGGGGTGCACATTCAGTACTTC. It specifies CASSLSGTGVHIQYF.

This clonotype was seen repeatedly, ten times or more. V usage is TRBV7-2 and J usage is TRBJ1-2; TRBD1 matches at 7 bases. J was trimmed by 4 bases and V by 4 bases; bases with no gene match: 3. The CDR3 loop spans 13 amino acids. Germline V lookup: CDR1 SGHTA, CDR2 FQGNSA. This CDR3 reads CASSSWTGYGYTF. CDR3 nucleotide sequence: TGTGCCAGCAGCTCGTGGACAGGCTATGGCTACACCTTC.

The CDR3 DNA reads TGCGCCAGCAGCCCGGGACTCTATCTGGAGACCCAGTACTTC. It is translated as CASSPGLYLETQYF. This sequence joins TRBV5-1 and TRBJ2-5; D is possibly TRBD2 (6 bases). The V end lost 4 bases, the J end lost 5 bases, and 15 bases lay between the germline ends. The CDR3 sequence is 14 residues long. The germline V gene encodes CDR1 SGHRS and CDR2 YFSETQ.

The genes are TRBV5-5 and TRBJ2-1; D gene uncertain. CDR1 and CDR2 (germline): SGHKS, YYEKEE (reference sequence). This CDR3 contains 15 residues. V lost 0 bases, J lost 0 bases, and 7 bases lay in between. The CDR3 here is CASSLVGNSYNEQFF. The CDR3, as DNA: TGTGCCAGCAGCTTGGTCGGCAACTCCTACAATGAGCAGTTCTTC.

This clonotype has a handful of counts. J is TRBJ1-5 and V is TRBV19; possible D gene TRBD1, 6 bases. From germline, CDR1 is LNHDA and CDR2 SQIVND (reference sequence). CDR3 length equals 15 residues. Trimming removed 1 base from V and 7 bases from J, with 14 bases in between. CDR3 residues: CASSIVTGTLQPQHF. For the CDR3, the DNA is TGTGCCAGTAGTATAGTAACAGGGACCTTGCAGCCCCAGCATTTT.

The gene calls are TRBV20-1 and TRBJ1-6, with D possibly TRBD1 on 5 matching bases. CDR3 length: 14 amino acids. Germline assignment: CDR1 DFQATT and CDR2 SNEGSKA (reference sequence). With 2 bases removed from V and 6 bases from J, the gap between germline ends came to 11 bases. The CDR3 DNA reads TGCAGTGCTAGAATCCCGGGGGGTAATTCACCCCTCCACTTT. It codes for CSARIPGGNSPLHF.

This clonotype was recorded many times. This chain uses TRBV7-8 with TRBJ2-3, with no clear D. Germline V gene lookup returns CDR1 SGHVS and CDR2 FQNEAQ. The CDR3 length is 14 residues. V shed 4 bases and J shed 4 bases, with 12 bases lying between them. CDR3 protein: CASSYDWKPDTQYF. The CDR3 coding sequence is TGTGCCAGCAGCTACGACTGGAAGCCAGATACGCAGTATTTT.

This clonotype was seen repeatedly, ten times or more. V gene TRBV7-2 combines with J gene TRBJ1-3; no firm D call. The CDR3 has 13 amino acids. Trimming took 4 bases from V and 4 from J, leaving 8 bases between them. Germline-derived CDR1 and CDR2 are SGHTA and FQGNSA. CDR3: CASSSGQGNTIYF. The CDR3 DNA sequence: TGTGCCAGCAGCTCAGGCCAGGGAAACACCATATATTTT.

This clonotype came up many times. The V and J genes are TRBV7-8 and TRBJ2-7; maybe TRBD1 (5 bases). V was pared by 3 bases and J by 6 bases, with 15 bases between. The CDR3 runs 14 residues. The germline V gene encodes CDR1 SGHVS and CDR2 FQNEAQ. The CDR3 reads CASSFSSQGGEQYF. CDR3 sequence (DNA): TGTGCCAGCAGCTTTTCGTCCCAGGGTGGCGAGCAGTACTTC.

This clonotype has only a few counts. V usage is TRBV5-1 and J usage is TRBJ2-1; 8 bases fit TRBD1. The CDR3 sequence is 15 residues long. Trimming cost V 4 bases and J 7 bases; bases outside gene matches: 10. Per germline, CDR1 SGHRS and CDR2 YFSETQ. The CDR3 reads CASSAGQAGMNEQFF. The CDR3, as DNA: TGCGCCAGCAGCGCGGGACAGGCGGGAATGAATGAGCAGTTCTTC.

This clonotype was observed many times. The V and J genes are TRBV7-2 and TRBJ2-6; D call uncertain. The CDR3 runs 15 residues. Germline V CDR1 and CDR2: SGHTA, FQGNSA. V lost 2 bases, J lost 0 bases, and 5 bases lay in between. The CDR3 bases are TGTGCCAGCAGCTTATTTATCTCTGGGGCCAACGTCCTGACTTTC. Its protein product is CASSLFISGANVLTF.

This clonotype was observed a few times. CDR3 bases: TGTGCCAGCAGCAGTAACAGGGGGGGCTCTGGGGCCAACGTCCTGACTTTC. It codes for CASSSNRGGSGANVLTF. V usage is TRBV7-9 and J usage is TRBJ2-6; D possibly corresponds to TRBD1 (8 bases). CDR3 size: 17 residues. From germline, CDR1 is SEHNR and CDR2 FQNEAQ (reference sequence). The V end lost 5 bases, the J end lost 0 bases, and 14 bases lay between the germline ends.

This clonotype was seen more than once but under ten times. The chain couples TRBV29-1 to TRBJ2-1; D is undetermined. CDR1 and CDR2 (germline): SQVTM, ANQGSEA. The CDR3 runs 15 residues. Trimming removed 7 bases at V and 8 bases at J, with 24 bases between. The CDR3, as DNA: TGCAGCGCGATAGACCGACTGGGTCCCTTGGATGAGCAGTTCTTC. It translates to CSAIDRLGPLDEQFF.

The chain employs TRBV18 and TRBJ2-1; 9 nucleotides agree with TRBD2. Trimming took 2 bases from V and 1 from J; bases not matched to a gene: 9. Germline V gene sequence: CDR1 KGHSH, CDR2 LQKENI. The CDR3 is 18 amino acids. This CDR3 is CASSPRERGARSYNEQFF. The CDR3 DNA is TGTGCCAGCTCACCAAGGGAGCGGGGGGCGCGATCCTACAATGAGCAGTTCTTC.

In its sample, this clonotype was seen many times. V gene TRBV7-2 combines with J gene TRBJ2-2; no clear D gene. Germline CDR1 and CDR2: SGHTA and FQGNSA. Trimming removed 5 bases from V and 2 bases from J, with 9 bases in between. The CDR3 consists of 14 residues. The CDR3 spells CASSPGSNTGELFF. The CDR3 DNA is TGTGCCAGCAGCCCCGGGTCCAACACCGGGGAGCTGTTTTTT.

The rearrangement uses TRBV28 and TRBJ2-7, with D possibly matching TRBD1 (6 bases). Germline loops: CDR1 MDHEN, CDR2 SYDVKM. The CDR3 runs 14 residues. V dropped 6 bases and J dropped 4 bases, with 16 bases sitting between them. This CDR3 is CASRPTGSRYEQYF. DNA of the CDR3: TGTGCCAGCAGGCCTACAGGGTCCAGGTACGAGCAGTACTTC.

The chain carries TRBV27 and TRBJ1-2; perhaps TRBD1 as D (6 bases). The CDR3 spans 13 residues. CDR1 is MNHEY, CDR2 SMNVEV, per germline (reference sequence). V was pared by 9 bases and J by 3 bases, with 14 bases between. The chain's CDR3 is CAREGGHDYGYTF. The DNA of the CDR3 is TGTGCCAGAGAGGGGGGGCACGACTATGGCTACACCTTC.